Given below is one T cell receptor (beta chain) in context. Its antigen is undetermined. The data are from a study of radiotherapy plus CTLA-4 blockade in lung cancer. Looking at the study overall: With 31% of patients having disease control, objective responses were seen in 15% to 20%. Study-level points and caveats: Subsequent to radiotherapy plus ipilimumab, tumor-derived TCR clones underwent expansion in blood.

With V trimmed by 2 bases and J by 6 bases, 8 bases remained unmatched. The length of the CDR3 is 15 residues. Germline V lookup: CDR1 GTSNPN, CDR2 SVGIG (reference sequence). Data came from immunoSEQ multiplex PCR; TCRdb stores just in-frame clones and leaves some out. Among 35,000 to 50,000 clones listed, approximately 70% were seen once. V usage is TRBV30 and J usage is TRBJ2-3, with TRBD2 identical over 10 bases. Sample: peripheral blood, taken from a patient treated with radiotherapy plus ipilimumab. This clonotype was obtained from a human donor with non-small cell lung cancer who had a complete response to radiotherapy plus ipilimumab. This CDR3 reads CAWSWLAGARDTQYF. For the CDR3, the DNA is TGTGCCTGGAGTTGGCTAGCGGGGGCACGGGATACGCAGTATTTT.